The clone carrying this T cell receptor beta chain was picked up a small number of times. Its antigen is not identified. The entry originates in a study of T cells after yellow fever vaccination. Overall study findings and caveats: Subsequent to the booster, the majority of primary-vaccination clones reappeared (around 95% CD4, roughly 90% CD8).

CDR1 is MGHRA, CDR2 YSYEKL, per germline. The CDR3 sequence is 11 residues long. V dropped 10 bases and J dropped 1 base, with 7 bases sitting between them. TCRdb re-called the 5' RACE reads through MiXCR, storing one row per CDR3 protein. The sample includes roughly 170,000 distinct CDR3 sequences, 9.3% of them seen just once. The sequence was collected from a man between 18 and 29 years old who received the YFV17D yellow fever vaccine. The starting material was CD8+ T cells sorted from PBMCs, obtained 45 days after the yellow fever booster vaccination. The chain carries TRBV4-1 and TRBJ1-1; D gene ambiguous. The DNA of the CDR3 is TGCGCCACCCGGACGAACACTGAAGCTTTCTTT. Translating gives CATRTNTEAFF.